These T cell receptor beta chains were read from a single sample in a study of T cell responses to AZD1222 COVID-19 vaccine. Using immunoSEQ multiplex PCR, the repertoire was profiled, and TCRdb retains in-frame clones only, with some absent. The data show about 130,000 clones, more than 80% seen once. Here the sequenced sample was peripheral blood, taken on day 0 of AZD1222 vaccination. All receptors derive from an adult in good health. Both conserved end residues are part of each CDR3. The order of the fields is J gene, clone size, D gene, V gene, CDR3 protein, CDR3 DNA. The D gene is left open where the match is weak. The size of a clone is reported for some rows only, either as once, few or many, or as a class for expanded clones.

J: TRBJ1-1
size: few
D: -
V: TRBV29-1
CDR3: CSVFGGGITEAFF
DNA: TGCAGCGTTTTTGGGGGGGGAATCACTGAAGCTTTCTTT

J: TRBJ1-1
size: -
D: -
V: TRBV27
CDR3: CASSYGSDTEAFF
DNA: TGTGCCAGCAGTTACGGGTCTGACACTGAAGCTTTCTTT

J: TRBJ1-4
size: -
D: -
V: TRBV6-5
CDR3: CASRGAATNEKLFF
DNA: TGTGCCAGCAGAGGGGCTGCAACTAATGAAAAACTGTTTTTT

J: TRBJ2-1
size: -
D: TRBD2
V: TRBV2
CDR3: CASGRREDYNEQFF
DNA: TGTGCCAGCGGGCGGCGGGAGGACTACAATGAGCAGTTCTTC

J: TRBJ1-2
size: -
D: TRBD1
V: TRBV27
CDR3: CASSFTGAGGGYTF
DNA: TGTGCCAGCAGTTTCACAGGGGCAGGGGGAGGCTACACCTTC

J: TRBJ2-1
size: -
D: TRBD2
V: TRBV28
CDR3: CASSLAGDRHEQFF
DNA: TGTGCCAGCAGTTTAGCGGGAGACAGACATGAGCAGTTCTTC

J: TRBJ1-4
size: few
D: -
V: TRBV3-1/TRBV3-2
CDR3: CASSQGQLATNEKLFF
DNA: TGTGCCAGCAGCCAAGGACAGTTAGCAACTAATGAAAAACTGTTTTTT

J: TRBJ2-2
size: -
D: -
V: TRBV3-1/TRBV3-2
CDR3: CASSPTGGRRELFF
DNA: TGTGCCAGCAGCCCAACCGGGGGGCGTCGGGAGCTGTTTTTT

J: TRBJ1-4
size: few
D: -
V: TRBV4-2
CDR3: CASSQEEATNEKLFF
DNA: TGTGCCAGCAGCCAAGAAGAGGCAACTAATGAAAAACTGTTTTTT

J: TRBJ2-1
size: -
D: TRBD2
V: TRBV3-1/TRBV3-2
CDR3: CASSRLAGVSEQFF
DNA: TGTGCCAGCAGCCGACTAGCGGGGGTATCCGAGCAGTTCTTC

J: TRBJ2-2
size: once
D: -
V: TRBV6-4
CDR3: CASSDSGAVGELFF
DNA: TGTGCCAGCAGTGACTCCGGGGCAGTCGGGGAGCTGTTTTTT

J: TRBJ2-1
size: -
D: -
V: TRBV6-1
CDR3: CASSEARQREQFF
DNA: TGTGCCAGCAGTGAAGCGCGGCAGAGAGAGCAGTTCTTC

J: TRBJ1-3
size: -
D: -
V: TRBV10-3
CDR3: CAIRENTIYF
DNA: TGTGCCATCAGAGAGAACACCATATATTTT

J: TRBJ1-5
size: -
D: TRBD1
V: TRBV6-2/TRBV6-3
CDR3: CASSTGPGQGAIGHQPQHF
DNA: TGTGCCAGCAGCACGGGACCGGGACAGGGGGCGATTGGCCATCAGCCCCAGCATTTT

J: TRBJ2-3
size: -
D: -
V: TRBV5-5
CDR3: CASSLFDTQYF
DNA: TGTGCCAGCAGCTTGTTTGATACGCAGTATTTT

J: TRBJ2-5
size: -
D: TRBD2
V: TRBV15
CDR3: CATSTKKRGLGQETQYF
DNA: TGTGCCACCAGCACCAAAAAGCGGGGATTAGGACAAGAGACCCAGTACTTC

J: TRBJ2-5
size: once
D: -
V: TRBV3-1/TRBV3-2
CDR3: CASSRTTRPETQYF
DNA: TGTGCCAGCAGCCGGACTACTCGCCCAGAGACCCAGTACTTC

J: TRBJ2-5
size: -
D: TRBD2
V: TRBV7-2
CDR3: CASSSAGVLETQYF
DNA: TGTGCCAGCAGCTCAGCGGGAGTGCTGGAGACCCAGTACTTC

J: TRBJ1-2
size: -
D: -
V: TRBV6-5
CDR3: CASSYRGYGYTF
DNA: TGTGCCAGCAGTTATCGGGGGTATGGCTACACCTTC

J: TRBJ1-6
size: -
D: -
V: TRBV7-2
CDR3: CASRRDRGSPLHF
DNA: TGTGCCAGCAGGCGTGATAGAGGTTCACCCCTCCACTTT

J: TRBJ2-5
size: -
D: -
V: TRBV19
CDR3: CASSIDSRRGETQYF
DNA: TGTGCCAGTAGTATAGACTCGCGACGAGGAGAGACCCAGTACTTC

J: TRBJ2-1
size: -
D: TRBD2
V: TRBV11-3
CDR3: CASTQDSGSSYNEQFF
DNA: TGTGCCAGCACCCAGGATAGCGGGAGCTCCTACAATGAGCAGTTCTTC

J: TRBJ1-5
size: once
D: TRBD1
V: TRBV5-4
CDR3: CASSLQTGGASNQPQHF
DNA: TGTGCCAGCAGCCTCCAGACAGGGGGCGCGAGCAATCAGCCCCAGCATTTT

J: TRBJ2-2
size: -
D: -
V: TRBV9
CDR3: CASSVDGGTGELFF
DNA: TGTGCCAGCAGCGTAGACGGGGGAACCGGGGAGCTGTTTTTT

J: TRBJ2-1
size: -
D: -
V: TRBV7-9
CDR3: CASSLAFAVSSYNEQFF
DNA: TGTGCCAGCAGCTTAGCGTTTGCGGTTAGCTCCTACAATGAGCAGTTCTTC

J: TRBJ1-4
size: -
D: -
V: TRBV21-1
CDR3: CASSKDDRADATNEKLFF
DNA: TGTGCCAGCAGCAAAGATGACAGGGCTGACGCAACTAATGAAAAACTGTTTTTT

J: TRBJ2-7
size: -
D: -
V: TRBV27
CDR3: CASMGSLDEQYF
DNA: TGTGCCAGCATGGGATCGTTAGACGAGCAGTACTTC

J: TRBJ2-7
size: -
D: -
V: TRBV7-2
CDR3: CASSLEPITAYEQYF
DNA: TGTGCCAGCAGCTTAGAGCCTATTACCGCCTACGAGCAGTACTTC

J: TRBJ2-5
size: once
D: -
V: TRBV12-3/TRBV12-4
CDR3: CASSLASSETQYF
DNA: TGTGCCAGCAGTTTAGCTAGCAGCGAGACCCAGTACTTC

J: TRBJ1-6
size: few
D: -
V: TRBV30
CDR3: CAWHPLTGKNSPLHF
DNA: TGTGCCTGGCATCCCCTTACAGGGAAGAATTCACCCCTCCACTTT

J: TRBJ1-2
size: -
D: TRBD1
V: TRBV29-1
CDR3: CSVGSRTGQGRDGYTF
DNA: TGCAGCGTTGGATCTCGAACCGGACAGGGCAGAGATGGCTACACCTTC

J: TRBJ2-3
size: -
D: -
V: TRBV6-5
CDR3: CASSRALSTDTQYF
DNA: TGTGCCAGCAGCCGGGCCCTAAGCACAGATACGCAGTATTTT

J: TRBJ1-2
size: -
D: -
V: TRBV28
CDR3: CASSWGARGNYGYTF
DNA: TGTGCCAGCAGTTGGGGGGCCAGGGGTAACTATGGCTACACCTTC

J: TRBJ1-2
size: -
D: TRBD1
V: TRBV7-2
CDR3: CASIPGQGYGYTF
DNA: TGTGCCAGCATCCCGGGACAGGGGTATGGCTACACCTTC

J: TRBJ1-1
size: -
D: -
V: TRBV19
CDR3: CASSIFEPTEAFF
DNA: TGTGCCAGTAGTATTTTTGAACCCACTGAAGCTTTCTTT

J: TRBJ2-1
size: -
D: -
V: TRBV10-3
CDR3: CAISESRGSYNEQFF
DNA: TGTGCCATCAGTGAGTCGAGGGGGTCCTACAATGAGCAGTTCTTC

J: TRBJ2-1
size: -
D: -
V: TRBV15
CDR3: CATSRYGLGYNEQFF
DNA: TGTGCCACCAGCAGGTATGGCCTAGGCTACAATGAGCAGTTCTTC

J: TRBJ1-1
size: -
D: TRBD1
V: TRBV30
CDR3: CACWGQGKVGTEAFF
DNA: TGTGCCTGTTGGGGACAGGGGAAGGTGGGCACTGAAGCTTTCTTT

J: TRBJ1-2
size: -
D: -
V: TRBV6-6
CDR3: CAGRTGGLDTRWGYTF
DNA: TGTGCCGGTAGAACCGGGGGACTCGACACCCGGTGGGGCTACACCTTC

J: TRBJ1-6
size: once
D: -
V: TRBV30
CDR3: CAWSIQGNSPLHF
DNA: TGTGCCTGGAGTATACAGGGAAATTCACCCCTCCACTTT

J: TRBJ1-5
size: -
D: -
V: TRBV19
CDR3: CASSIQKEQPQHF
DNA: TGTGCCAGTAGTATTCAAAAAGAGCAGCCCCAGCATTTT

J: TRBJ2-7
size: -
D: TRBD2
V: TRBV30
CDR3: CAWSSGREGIYEQYF
DNA: TGTGCCTGGAGTAGCGGGAGGGAAGGCATCTACGAGCAGTACTTC

J: TRBJ2-7
size: few
D: -
V: TRBV11-2
CDR3: CASSVDGSEEQYF
DNA: TGTGCCAGCAGCGTCGACGGGTCGGAAGAGCAGTACTTC